This is a list of T cell receptor beta chains from one sample in a study of OX40 agonist ivuxolimab in advanced cancers. TCRdb's copy holds only in-frame clones and misses some; the assay was immunoSEQ multiplex PCR. The sample shows approximately 41,000 clones, about 89% of them seen only once. Sequenced material: CD4+ or CD8+ T cells sorted from blood, taken in a trial of the OX40 agonist ivuxolimab. All receptors come from an adult with an advanced solid tumor such as melanoma, head and neck, liver or kidney cancer. Both conserved end residues are part of each CDR3. The order of the fields is J gene, clone size, V gene, D gene, CDR3 DNA, CDR3 protein. A D gene is named only where the DNA matches it firmly. Where a row states a size, it is once, few, many or the class of an expanded clone; other rows omit it.

J gene: TRBJ2-3
clone size: .
V gene: TRBV28
D gene: TRBD2
CDR3 DNA: TGTGCCAGCAGTTCTTACGGGACTAGCGGGAGCACAGATACGCAGTATTTT
CDR3 protein: CASSSYGTSGSTDTQYF

J gene: TRBJ2-2
clone size: .
V gene: TRBV2
D gene: .
CDR3 DNA: TGTGCCAGCAGTGAAGCACAAACGTGGACCGGGGAGCTGTTTTTT
CDR3 protein: CASSEAQTWTGELFF

J gene: TRBJ2-7
clone size: .
V gene: TRBV19
D gene: .
CDR3 DNA: TGTGCCAGTACCCCCGGCGGGGTCTCCTACGAGCAGTACTTC
CDR3 protein: CASTPGGVSYEQYF

J gene: TRBJ2-7
clone size: .
V gene: TRBV11-2
D gene: .
CDR3 DNA: TGTGCCAGCAGCCCCACCATGGACCGACCCTACGAGCAGTACTTC
CDR3 protein: CASSPTMDRPYEQYF

J gene: TRBJ2-7
clone size: .
V gene: TRBV6-5
D gene: .
CDR3 DNA: TGTGCCAGCAGTTACTCGGGCGCGTGGGAGCAGTACTTC
CDR3 protein: CASSYSGAWEQYF

J gene: TRBJ2-1
clone size: .
V gene: TRBV6-6
D gene: TRBD2
CDR3 DNA: TGTGCCAGCAGTTACTCTAGCGGGGTCTACAATGAGCAGTTCTTC
CDR3 protein: CASSYSSGVYNEQFF

J gene: TRBJ2-5
clone size: .
V gene: TRBV28
D gene: TRBD2
CDR3 DNA: TGTGCCAGCAGTTGGGGGCTAGCGGGGCCCCCTAGCAGGACCCAGTACTTC
CDR3 protein: CASSWGLAGPPSRTQYF

J gene: TRBJ2-3
clone size: .
V gene: TRBV6-5
D gene: .
CDR3 DNA: TGTGCCAGCAGTTTCGGGAGCACAGATACGCAGTATTTT
CDR3 protein: CASSFGSTDTQYF

J gene: TRBJ2-7
clone size: .
V gene: TRBV27
D gene: .
CDR3 DNA: TGTGCCACCGCCGGTGGGGGGGCGAACGAGCAGTACTTC
CDR3 protein: CATAGGGANEQYF

J gene: TRBJ2-1
clone size: .
V gene: TRBV7-6
D gene: TRBD2
CDR3 DNA: TGTGCCAGCAGCTTGAGCGGGGTTAATGAGCAGTTCTTC
CDR3 protein: CASSLSGVNEQFF

J gene: TRBJ2-7
clone size: .
V gene: TRBV28
D gene: TRBD1
CDR3 DNA: TGTGCCAGCAGTTTACGGTGGGACAGGGGAATCCACGAGCAGTACTTC
CDR3 protein: CASSLRWDRGIHEQYF

J gene: TRBJ2-1
clone size: .
V gene: TRBV4-3
D gene: TRBD1
CDR3 DNA: TGCGCCAGCAGCCAAGATTCCGGACAGGTTGGGCAGTTCTTC
CDR3 protein: CASSQDSGQVGQFF

J gene: TRBJ2-5
clone size: .
V gene: TRBV9
D gene: TRBD1
CDR3 DNA: TGTGCCAGCAGTTCCGGGACAGGGGGGACCCAAGAGACCCAGTACTTC
CDR3 protein: CASSSGTGGTQETQYF

J gene: TRBJ2-3
clone size: once
V gene: TRBV4-3
D gene: TRBD2
CDR3 DNA: TGCGCCAGCAGCCAAGAAAATAGCGGGGGGGCAGATACGCAGTATTTT
CDR3 protein: CASSQENSGGADTQYF

J gene: TRBJ2-3
clone size: .
V gene: TRBV4-2
D gene: TRBD2
CDR3 DNA: TGTGCCAGCAGCCAACCCGGGACTAGCGGCACAGATACGCAGTATTTT
CDR3 protein: CASSQPGTSGTDTQYF

J gene: TRBJ2-7
clone size: .
V gene: TRBV6-1
D gene: TRBD2
CDR3 DNA: TGTGCCAGCAGTATTCCAGCGGGGGTACCCTACGAGCAGTACTTC
CDR3 protein: CASSIPAGVPYEQYF

J gene: TRBJ2-5
clone size: .
V gene: TRBV7-2
D gene: TRBD2
CDR3 DNA: TGTGCCAGCAGCATTAAATATGCGGGGGGAAGTCGGGAGACCCAGTACTTC
CDR3 protein: CASSIKYAGGSRETQYF

J gene: TRBJ2-3
clone size: .
V gene: TRBV7-2
D gene: .
CDR3 DNA: TGTGCCAGCAGCTTTGGGGGGGCCGGCACAGATACGCAGTATTTT
CDR3 protein: CASSFGGAGTDTQYF

J gene: TRBJ2-2
clone size: .
V gene: TRBV27
D gene: .
CDR3 DNA: TGTGCCAGCACCAATACCGGGGAGCTGTTTTTT
CDR3 protein: CASTNTGELFF

J gene: TRBJ2-2
clone size: .
V gene: TRBV19
D gene: TRBD1
CDR3 DNA: TGTGCCAGTAGTACGGGACAGGGTGCCACCGGGGAGCTGTTTTTT
CDR3 protein: CASSTGQGATGELFF

J gene: TRBJ2-3
clone size: .
V gene: TRBV5-6
D gene: .
CDR3 DNA: TGTGCCAGCAGCTACTCCACAGATACGCAGTATTTT
CDR3 protein: CASSYSTDTQYF

J gene: TRBJ1-5
clone size: .
V gene: TRBV7-2
D gene: TRBD1
CDR3 DNA: TGTGCCAGCAGCTTAGGCACGACAGGGGGAGACCAGCCCCAGCATTTT
CDR3 protein: CASSLGTTGGDQPQHF

J gene: TRBJ2-7
clone size: .
V gene: TRBV29-1
D gene: .
CDR3 DNA: TGCAGCGTTCTACCCCCCGGGACTGTCTACGAGCAGTACTTC
CDR3 protein: CSVLPPGTVYEQYF

J gene: TRBJ2-7
clone size: .
V gene: TRBV11-1
D gene: TRBD2
CDR3 DNA: TGTGCCAGCAGCCCGGCGGCTAGCGGTACCTACGAGCAGTACTTC
CDR3 protein: CASSPAASGTYEQYF

J gene: TRBJ1-2
clone size: .
V gene: TRBV4-1
D gene: .
CDR3 DNA: TGCGCCAGCAGCCTATACACCGGGGGTGAGGGTGGCTACACCTTC
CDR3 protein: CASSLYTGGEGGYTF

J gene: TRBJ1-2
clone size: once
V gene: TRBV2
D gene: TRBD1
CDR3 DNA: TGTGCCAGCAGCCACAGGGGAACAAACTATGGCTACACCTTC
CDR3 protein: CASSHRGTNYGYTF